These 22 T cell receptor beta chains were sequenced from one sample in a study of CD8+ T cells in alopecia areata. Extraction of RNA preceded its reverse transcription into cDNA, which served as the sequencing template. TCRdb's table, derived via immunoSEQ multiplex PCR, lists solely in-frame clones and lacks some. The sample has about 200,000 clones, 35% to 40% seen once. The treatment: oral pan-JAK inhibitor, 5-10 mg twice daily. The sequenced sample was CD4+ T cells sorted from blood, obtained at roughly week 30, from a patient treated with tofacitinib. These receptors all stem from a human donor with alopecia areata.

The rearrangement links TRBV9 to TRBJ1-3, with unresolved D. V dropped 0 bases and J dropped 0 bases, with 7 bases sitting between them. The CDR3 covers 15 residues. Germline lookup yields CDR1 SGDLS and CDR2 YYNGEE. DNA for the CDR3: TGTGCCAGCAGCGTAGATCCGAGCTCTGGAAACACCATATATTTT. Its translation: CASSVDPSSGNTIYF.

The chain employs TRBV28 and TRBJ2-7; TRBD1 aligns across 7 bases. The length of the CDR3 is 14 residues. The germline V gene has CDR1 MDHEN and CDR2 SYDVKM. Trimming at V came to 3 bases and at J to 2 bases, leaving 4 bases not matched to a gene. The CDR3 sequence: CASSLPRGPYEQYF. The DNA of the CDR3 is TGTGCCAGCAGTTTGCCGAGGGGGCCCTACGAGCAGTACTTC. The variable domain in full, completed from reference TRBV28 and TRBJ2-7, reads DVKVTQSSRYLVKRTGEKVFLECVQDMDHENMFWYRQDPGLGLRLIYFSYDVKMKEKGDIPEGYSVSREKKERFSLILESASTNQTSMYLCASSLPRGPYEQYFGPGTRLTVT.

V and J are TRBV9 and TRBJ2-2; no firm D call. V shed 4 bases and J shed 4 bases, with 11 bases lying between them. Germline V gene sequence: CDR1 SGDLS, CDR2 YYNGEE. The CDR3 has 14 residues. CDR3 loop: CASSTSRVTGELFF. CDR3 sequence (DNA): TGTGCCAGCAGCACCAGTAGAGTCACCGGGGAGCTGTTTTTT.

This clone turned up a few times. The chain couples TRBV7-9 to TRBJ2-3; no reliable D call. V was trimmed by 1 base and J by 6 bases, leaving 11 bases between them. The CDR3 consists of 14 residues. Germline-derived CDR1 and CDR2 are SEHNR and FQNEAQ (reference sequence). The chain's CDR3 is CASSLGSGSDTQYF. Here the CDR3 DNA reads TGTGCCAGCAGCTTAGGGTCCGGATCCGATACGCAGTATTTT.

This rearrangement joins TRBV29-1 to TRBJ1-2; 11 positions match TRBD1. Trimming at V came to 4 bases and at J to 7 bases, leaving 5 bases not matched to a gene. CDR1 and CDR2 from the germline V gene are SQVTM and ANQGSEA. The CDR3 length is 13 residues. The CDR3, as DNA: TGCAGCGTTGTAGGACAGGGGGCGATTGGCTACACCTTC. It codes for CSVVGQGAIGYTF.

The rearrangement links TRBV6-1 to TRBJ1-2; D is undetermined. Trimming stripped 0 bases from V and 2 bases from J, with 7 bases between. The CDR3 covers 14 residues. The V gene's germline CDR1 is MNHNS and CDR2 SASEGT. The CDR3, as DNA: TGTGCCAGCAGTGAAGCTGCGAGGAACTATGGCTACACCTTC. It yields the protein CASSEAARNYGYTF.

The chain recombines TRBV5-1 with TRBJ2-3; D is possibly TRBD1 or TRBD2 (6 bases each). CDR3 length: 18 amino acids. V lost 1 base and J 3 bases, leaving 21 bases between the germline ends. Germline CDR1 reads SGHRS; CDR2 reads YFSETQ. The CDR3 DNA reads TGCGCCAGCAGCTTGTTTGTAAGTGTCAGGGGAGGAACAGATACGCAGTATTTT. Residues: CASSLFVSVRGGTDTQYF.

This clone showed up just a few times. The chain's CDR3 is CASTPGRGRARSGELFF. In DNA, the CDR3 is TGTGCCAGCACCCCCGGGAGGGGGCGAGCTCGGTCCGGGGAGCTGTTTTTT. The rearrangement links TRBV5-4 to TRBJ2-2; possibly TRBD2 for D (8 bases). The length of the CDR3 is 17 residues. The V end was cut by 6 bases, the J end by 6 bases, with 24 bases between. In germline, CDR1 is SGHNT, CDR2 YYREEE (reference sequence). The full variable domain, its missing parts supplied by reference TRBV5-4 and TRBJ2-2, is ETGVTQSPTHLIKTRGQQVTLRCSSQSGHNTVSWYQQALGQGPQFIFQYYREEENGRGNFPPRFSGLQFPNYSSELNVNALELDDSALYLCASTPGRGRARSGELFFGEGSRLTVL.

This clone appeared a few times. CDR3 sequence (DNA): TGCGCCAGCAGCTTGTTGGGGACAGAGAACACTGAAGCTTTCTTT. It encodes CASSLLGTENTEAFF. The chain employs TRBV5-1 and TRBJ1-1; the match to TRBD1 covers 7 bases. V lost 1 base and J lost 1; bases outside the gene matches: 4. The CDR3 is 15 amino acids. Germline-derived CDR1 and CDR2 are SGHRS and YFSETQ.

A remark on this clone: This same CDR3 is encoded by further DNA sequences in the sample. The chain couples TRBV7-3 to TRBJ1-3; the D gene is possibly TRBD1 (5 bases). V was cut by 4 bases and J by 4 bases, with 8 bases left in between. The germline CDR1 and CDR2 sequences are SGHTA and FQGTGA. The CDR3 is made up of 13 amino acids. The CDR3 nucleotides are TGTGCCAGCAGCTCGGGACCGGGAAACACCATATATTTT. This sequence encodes CASSSGPGNTIYF.

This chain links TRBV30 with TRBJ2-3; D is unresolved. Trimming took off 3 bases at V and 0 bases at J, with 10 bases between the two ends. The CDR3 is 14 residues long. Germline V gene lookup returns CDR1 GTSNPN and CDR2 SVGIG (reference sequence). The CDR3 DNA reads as TGTGCCTGGAGAGGGATAACTAGCACAGATACGCAGTATTTT. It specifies CAWRGITSTDTQYF.

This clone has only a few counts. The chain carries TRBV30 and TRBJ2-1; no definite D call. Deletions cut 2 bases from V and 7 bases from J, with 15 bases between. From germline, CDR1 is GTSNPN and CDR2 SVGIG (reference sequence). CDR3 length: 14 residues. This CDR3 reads CAWSRNQPGNEQFF. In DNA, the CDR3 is TGTGCCTGGAGTAGAAACCAGCCGGGTAATGAGCAGTTCTTC.

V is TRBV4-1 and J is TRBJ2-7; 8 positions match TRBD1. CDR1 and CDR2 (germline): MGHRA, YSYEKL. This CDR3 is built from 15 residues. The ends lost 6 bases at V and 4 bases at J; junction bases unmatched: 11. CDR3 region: CASSPFRGLRYEQYF. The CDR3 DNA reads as TGCGCCAGCAGTCCCTTCAGGGGGCTAAGGTACGAGCAGTACTTC.

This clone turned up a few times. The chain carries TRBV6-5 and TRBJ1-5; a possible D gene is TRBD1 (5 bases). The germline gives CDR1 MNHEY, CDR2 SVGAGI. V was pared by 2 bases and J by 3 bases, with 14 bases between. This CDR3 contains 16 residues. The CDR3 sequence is CASSYQTGHLNQPQHF. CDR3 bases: TGTGCCAGCAGTTACCAGACCGGACACCTCAATCAGCCCCAGCATTTT.

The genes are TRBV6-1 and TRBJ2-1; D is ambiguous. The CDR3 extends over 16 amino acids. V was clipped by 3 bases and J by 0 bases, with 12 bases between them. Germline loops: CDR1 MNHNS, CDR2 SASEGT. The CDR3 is CASSESLLNSYNEQFF. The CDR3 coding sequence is TGTGCCAGCAGTGAGTCCCTACTTAACTCCTACAATGAGCAGTTCTTC.

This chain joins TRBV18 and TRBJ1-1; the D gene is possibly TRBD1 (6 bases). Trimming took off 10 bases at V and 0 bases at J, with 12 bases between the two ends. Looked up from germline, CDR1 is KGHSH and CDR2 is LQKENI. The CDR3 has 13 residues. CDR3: CATLQGMNTEAFF. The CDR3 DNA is TGTGCCACCCTTCAGGGGATGAACACTGAAGCTTTCTTT.

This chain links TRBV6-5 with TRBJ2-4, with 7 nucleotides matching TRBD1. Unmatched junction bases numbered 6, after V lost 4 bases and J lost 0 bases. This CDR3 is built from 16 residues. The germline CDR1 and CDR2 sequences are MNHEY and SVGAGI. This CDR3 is CASSSTGVLAKNIQYF. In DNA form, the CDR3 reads TGTGCCAGCAGTTCCACAGGGGTCCTAGCCAAAAACATTCAGTACTTC.

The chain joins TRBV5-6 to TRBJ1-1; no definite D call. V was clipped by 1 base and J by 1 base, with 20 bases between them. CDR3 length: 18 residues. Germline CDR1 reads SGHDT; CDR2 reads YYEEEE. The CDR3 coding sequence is TGTGCCAGCAGCTTGTTCGGACCCAATTGGAGGGAGAACACTGAAGCTTTCTTT. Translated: CASSLFGPNWRENTEAFF.

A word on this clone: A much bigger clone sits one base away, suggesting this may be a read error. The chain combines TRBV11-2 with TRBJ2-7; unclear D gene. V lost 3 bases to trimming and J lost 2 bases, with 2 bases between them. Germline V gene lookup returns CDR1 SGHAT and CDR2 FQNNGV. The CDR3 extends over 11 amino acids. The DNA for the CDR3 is TGTGCCAGCAGCTTTGCCTACGAGCAGTACTTC. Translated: CASSFAYEQYF.

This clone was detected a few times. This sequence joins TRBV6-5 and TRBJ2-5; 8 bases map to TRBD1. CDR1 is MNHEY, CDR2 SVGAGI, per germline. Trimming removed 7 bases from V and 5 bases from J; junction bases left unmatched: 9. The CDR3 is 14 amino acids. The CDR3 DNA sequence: TGTGCCAGCATCGGACAGGGAAAAGGGGAGACCCAGTACTTC. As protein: CASIGQGKGETQYF.

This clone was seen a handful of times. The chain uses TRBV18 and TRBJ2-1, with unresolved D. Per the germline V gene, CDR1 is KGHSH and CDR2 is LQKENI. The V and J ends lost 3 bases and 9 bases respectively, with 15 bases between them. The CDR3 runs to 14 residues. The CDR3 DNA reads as TGTGCCAGCTCACCCGACGGCAGTTCCGCTGAGCAGTTCTTC. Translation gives CASSPDGSSAEQFF.

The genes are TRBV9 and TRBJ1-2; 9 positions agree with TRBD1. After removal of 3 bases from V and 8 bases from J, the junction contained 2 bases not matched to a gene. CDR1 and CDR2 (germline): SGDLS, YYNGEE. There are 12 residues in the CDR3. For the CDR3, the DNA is TGTGCCAGCAGCGCACAGGGGGCCGGCTACACCTTC. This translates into CASSAQGAGYTF.